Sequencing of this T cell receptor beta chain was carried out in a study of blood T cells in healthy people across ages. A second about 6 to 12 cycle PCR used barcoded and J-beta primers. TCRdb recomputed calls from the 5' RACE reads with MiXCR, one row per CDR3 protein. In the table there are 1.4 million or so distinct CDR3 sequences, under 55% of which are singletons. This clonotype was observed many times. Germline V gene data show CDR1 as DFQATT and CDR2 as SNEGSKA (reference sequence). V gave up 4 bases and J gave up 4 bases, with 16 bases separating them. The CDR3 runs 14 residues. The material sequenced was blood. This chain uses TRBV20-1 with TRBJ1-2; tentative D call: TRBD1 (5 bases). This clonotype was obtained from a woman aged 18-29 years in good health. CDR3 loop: CSATLRQKFYGYTF. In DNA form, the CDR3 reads TGCAGTGCTACCCTACGACAGAAGTTCTATGGCTACACCTTC.